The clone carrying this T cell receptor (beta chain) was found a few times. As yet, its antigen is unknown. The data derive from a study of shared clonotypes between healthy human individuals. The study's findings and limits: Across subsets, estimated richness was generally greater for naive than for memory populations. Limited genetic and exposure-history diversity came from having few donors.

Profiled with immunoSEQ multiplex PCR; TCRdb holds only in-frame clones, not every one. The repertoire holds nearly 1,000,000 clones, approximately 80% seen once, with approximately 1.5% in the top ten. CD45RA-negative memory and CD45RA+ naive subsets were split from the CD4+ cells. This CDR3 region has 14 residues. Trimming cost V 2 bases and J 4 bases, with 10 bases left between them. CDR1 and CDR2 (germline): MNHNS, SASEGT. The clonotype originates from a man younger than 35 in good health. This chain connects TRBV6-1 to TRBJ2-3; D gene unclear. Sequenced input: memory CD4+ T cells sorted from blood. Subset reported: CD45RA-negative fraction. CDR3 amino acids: CASSESWLADTQYF. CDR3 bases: TGTGCCAGCAGTGAAAGCTGGTTGGCAGATACGCAGTATTTT.